This T cell receptor beta chain was profiled in a study of cytomegalovirus exposure and HLA in healthy donors. Study as a whole: A data release that came early held 80 million to 95 million unique TCRs from HLA-typed donors.

This CDR3 comprises 15 residues. The germline V gene has CDR1 SGHAT and CDR2 FQNNGV. With 3 bases clipped from V and 6 bases from J, the junction kept 8 bases outside the gene matches. Study outcomes and limitations: Cytomegalovirus association was listed for about 160 TCR beta chains. Presence/absence analyses assumed roughly uniform sequencing depth across donors, which may not hold. A later analysis found common viral pathogens apparently linked to several of the most significant clusters.

Worth noting for this clone: Its matching antigen is unknown.

The primer mix had 60 Vbeta and 13 Jbeta primers. The protocol was immunoSEQ multiplex PCR, while the TCRdb copy is restricted to in-frame clones and leaves out a portion. This table has tens of thousands of clones, about four fifths appearing once. This chain links TRBV11-2 with TRBJ2-5; TRBD2 agrees at 9 bases. What was sequenced was PBMCs. The source is a woman in her late teens or twenties in good health and CMV-seropositive. CDR3 sequence: CASSLGGGAVKTQYF. In DNA, the CDR3 is TGTGCCAGCAGCTTGGGCGGGGGGGCGGTAAAGACCCAGTACTTC.